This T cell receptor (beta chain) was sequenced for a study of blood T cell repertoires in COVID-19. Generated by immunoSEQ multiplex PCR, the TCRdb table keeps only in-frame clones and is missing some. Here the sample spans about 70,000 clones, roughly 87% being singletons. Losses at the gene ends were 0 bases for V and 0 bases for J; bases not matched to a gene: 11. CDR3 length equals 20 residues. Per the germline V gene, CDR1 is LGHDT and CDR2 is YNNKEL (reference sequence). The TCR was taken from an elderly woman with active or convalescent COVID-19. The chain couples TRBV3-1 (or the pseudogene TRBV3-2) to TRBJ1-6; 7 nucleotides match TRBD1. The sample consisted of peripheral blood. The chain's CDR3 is CASSQDQGGCKSSYNSPLHF. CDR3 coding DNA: TGTGCCAGCAGCCAAGATCAGGGGGGCTGTAAGAGCTCCTATAATTCACCCCTCCACTTT.